Below, one TCR delta chain is given with its context. This clone is large (0.1 to 1%) in its sample. Its antigen has not been determined. No quality values exist for individual bases; no much larger clone is one base distant. At the DNA level, this CDR3 is encoded by other sequences in the same sample as well. This record belongs to a study of DNA immune sequencing with unique molecular identifiers (dated by TCRdb to about 2020). At the level of the whole study: Immunomagnetic cell separation was used to enrich gammadelta T cells from buffy coats, and the genomic DNA of the enriched gammadelta T cells was sequenced. All donors were healthy people, and ten of the donors were profiled using sorted gammadelta T cells from peripheral blood. Fluorescence-activated cell sorting was used to enrich gammadelta T cells from the PBMC of 10 or so healthy individuals. Validation of the method was performed on synthetic reference molecules and on blood samples from healthy individuals. For the enriched versus non-enriched comparison, roughly 98 ng enriched gammadelta T-cell DNA and roughly 950 ng non-enriched PBMC DNA were sequenced. The study developed and validated an ultrasensitive DNA-based TRD repertoire sequencing method using PCR-introduced unique molecular identifiers. What the work shows at the level of the full study, not this receptor alone: TRD repertoire diversity differed among healthy donors, and several donors were highly oligoclonal, with the top 5 clonotypes making up more than half of productive molecules. Among clonotypes from healthy donors, the most common TRD rearrangement was TRDV2 paired with TRDJ1. Novel TRD sequences not targeted by the primers cannot be detected by the primer-based approach.

Library preparation employed multiplex PCR. Genomic DNA was amplified with a 32-plex assay using primers for all 8 TRDV and 4 TRDJ genes covering the CDR3. A 12-nucleotide UMI was added during two to three barcoding PCR cycles, followed by a second PCR with Illumina adapter primers. AMPure XP beads were used to purify the libraries, whose quality was checked on a Fragment Analyzer using the HS NGS Fragment kit. Sequencing used an Illumina MiniSeq mid-output kit with roughly 22% PhiX and 150 cycles of paired-end reads. The authors processed their data as follows. MIGEC version 1.2.9 was used to process reads, grouping reads by UMI and building error-corrected consensus sequences. Modified VDJtools version 1.2.1 scripts and the tcR R package were used for post-processing. Via CATT, TCRdb reprocessed the public reads, and rows with identical DNA were then joined. The V and J calls come from TCRdb's annotation, not from the publication. The sample table records roughly 4,800 delta-chain clones; around 13% of these occur just once. The ten largest clones capture around 50% of the sample.

As encoded in the germline V gene (reference sequence), CDR1 is TVYSNPD while CDR2 is GDNSRS. The germline ends are 21 bases apart after V is trimmed by 5 bases and J by 8 bases. From its cysteine to its phenylalanine, the CDR3 spans 13 amino acids. Only the CDR3 part of the read is kept: 39 bases, read in frame from the first base. The source material was gamma-delta T cells enriched from blood buffy coat, or unenriched PBMCs (not recorded which). The chain was built from TRDV3 and TRDJ1; TRDD3 is perhaps the D gene, given 6 matching bases. The TCR comes from a human donor in good health. The nucleotide sequence reads TGTGCCCCCGGGGTATCTCTGGGGACAAAACTCATCTTT. Its amino acids are CAPGVSLGTKLIF.